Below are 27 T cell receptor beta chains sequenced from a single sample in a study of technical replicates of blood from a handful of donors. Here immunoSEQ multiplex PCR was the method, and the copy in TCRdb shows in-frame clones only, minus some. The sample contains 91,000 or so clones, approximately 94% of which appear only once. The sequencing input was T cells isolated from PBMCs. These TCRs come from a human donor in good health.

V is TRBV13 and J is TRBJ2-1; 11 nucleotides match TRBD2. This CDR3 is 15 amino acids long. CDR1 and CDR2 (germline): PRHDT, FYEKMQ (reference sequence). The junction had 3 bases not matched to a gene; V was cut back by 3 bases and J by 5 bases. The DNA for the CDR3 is TGTGCCAGCAGCTTTGGGACTAGCGGAGACAATGAGCAGTTCTTC. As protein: CASSFGTSGDNEQFF.

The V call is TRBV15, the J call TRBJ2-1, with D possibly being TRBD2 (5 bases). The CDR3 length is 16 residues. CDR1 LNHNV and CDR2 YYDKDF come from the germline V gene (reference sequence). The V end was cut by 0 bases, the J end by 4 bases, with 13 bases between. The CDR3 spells CATSRDLSGYYNEQFF. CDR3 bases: TGTGCCACCAGCAGAGATTTGAGCGGATATTACAATGAGCAGTTCTTC.

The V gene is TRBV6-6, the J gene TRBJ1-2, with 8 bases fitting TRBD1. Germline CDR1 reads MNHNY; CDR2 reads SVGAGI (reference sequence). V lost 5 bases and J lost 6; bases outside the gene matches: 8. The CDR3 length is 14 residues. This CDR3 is CASSTRQGSDGYTF. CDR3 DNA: TGTGCCAGCAGTACCCGACAGGGGTCGGATGGCTACACCTTC.

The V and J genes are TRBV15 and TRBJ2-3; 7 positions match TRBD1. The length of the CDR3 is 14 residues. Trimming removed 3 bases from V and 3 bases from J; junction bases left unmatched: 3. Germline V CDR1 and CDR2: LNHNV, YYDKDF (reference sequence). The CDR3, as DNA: TGTGCCACCAGCAGTGGCAGGGGGACAGATACGCAGTATTTT. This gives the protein CATSSGRGTDTQYF.

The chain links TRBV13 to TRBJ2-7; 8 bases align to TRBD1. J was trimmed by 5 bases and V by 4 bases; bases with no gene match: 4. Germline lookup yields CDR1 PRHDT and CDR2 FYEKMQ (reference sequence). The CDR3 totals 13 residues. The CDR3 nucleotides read TGTGCCAGCAGCTCCGGACAGGGCCACGAGCAGTACTTC. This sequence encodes CASSSGQGHEQYF.

The CDR3 is CASSGQGWGQPQHF. For the CDR3, the DNA is TGTGCCAGCAGTGGTCAGGGGTGGGGGCAGCCCCAGCATTTT. The rearrangement links TRBV2 to TRBJ1-5, with D possibly being TRBD1 (6 bases). The CDR3 spans 14 residues. V lost 4 bases and J lost 7, with 14 bases in between. Germline CDR1 reads SNHLY; CDR2 reads FYNNEI.

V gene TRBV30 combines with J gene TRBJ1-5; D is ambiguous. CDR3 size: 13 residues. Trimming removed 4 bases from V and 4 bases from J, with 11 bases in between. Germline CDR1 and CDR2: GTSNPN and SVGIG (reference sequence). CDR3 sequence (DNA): TGTGCCTGGAAGGGAGGTTCTAATCAGCCCCAGCATTTT. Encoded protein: CAWKGGSNQPQHF.

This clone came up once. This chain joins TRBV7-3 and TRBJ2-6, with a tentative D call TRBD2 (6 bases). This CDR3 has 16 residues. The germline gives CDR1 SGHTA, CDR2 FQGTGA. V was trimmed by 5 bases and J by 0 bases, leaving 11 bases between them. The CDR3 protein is CASSQGLSSGANVLTF. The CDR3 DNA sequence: TGTGCCAGCAGCCAAGGACTATCCTCTGGGGCCAACGTCCTGACTTTC.

The CDR3 DNA reads as TGTGCCAGCGCTAGCGGGAGCTCCTACAATGAGCAGTTCTTC. Translating gives CASASGSSYNEQFF. This chain uses TRBV9 with TRBJ2-1; 10 bases fit TRBD2. CDR3 length equals 14 residues. Looked up from germline, CDR1 is SGDLS and CDR2 is YYNGEE. Trimming took 7 bases from V and 0 from J; bases not matched to a gene: 1.

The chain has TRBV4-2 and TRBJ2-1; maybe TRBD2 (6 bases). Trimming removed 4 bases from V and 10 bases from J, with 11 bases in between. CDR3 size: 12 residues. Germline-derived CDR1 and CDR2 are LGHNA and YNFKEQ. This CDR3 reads CASSLSGGEQFF. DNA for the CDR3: TGTGCCAGCAGCCTTAGCGGTGGGGAGCAGTTCTTC.

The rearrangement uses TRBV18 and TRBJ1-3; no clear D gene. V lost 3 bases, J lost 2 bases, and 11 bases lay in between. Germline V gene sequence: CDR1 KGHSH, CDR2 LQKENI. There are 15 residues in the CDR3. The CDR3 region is CASSPPSGTGNTIYF. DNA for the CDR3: TGTGCCAGCTCACCTCCCTCGGGTACTGGAAACACCATATATTTT.

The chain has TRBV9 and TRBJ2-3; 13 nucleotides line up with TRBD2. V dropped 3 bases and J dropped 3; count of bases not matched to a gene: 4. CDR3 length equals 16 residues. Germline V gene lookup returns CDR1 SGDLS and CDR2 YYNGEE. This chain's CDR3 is CASSEPGLAGTDTQYF. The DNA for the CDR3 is TGTGCCAGCAGCGAGCCGGGACTAGCGGGGACAGATACGCAGTATTTT.

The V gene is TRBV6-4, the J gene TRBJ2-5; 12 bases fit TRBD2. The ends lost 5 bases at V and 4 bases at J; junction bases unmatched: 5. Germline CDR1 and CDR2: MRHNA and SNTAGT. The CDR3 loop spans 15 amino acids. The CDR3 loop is CASSMTSGSLETQYF. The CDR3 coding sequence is TGTGCCAGCAGTATGACTAGCGGGAGCTTAGAGACCCAGTACTTC.

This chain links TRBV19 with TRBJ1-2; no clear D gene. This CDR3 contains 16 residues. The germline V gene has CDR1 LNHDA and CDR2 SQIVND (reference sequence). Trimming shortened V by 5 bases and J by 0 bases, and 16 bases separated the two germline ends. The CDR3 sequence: CASSQALTLANYGYTF. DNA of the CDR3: TGTGCCAGTAGTCAGGCACTCACTTTAGCTAACTATGGCTACACCTTC.

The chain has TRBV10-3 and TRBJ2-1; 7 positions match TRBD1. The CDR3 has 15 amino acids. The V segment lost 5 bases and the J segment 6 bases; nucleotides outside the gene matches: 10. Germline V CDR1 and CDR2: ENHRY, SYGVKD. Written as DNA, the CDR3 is TGTGCCATCAGTCCTGGACAGGTCCAGGGCAATGAGCAGTTCTTC. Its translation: CAISPGQVQGNEQFF.

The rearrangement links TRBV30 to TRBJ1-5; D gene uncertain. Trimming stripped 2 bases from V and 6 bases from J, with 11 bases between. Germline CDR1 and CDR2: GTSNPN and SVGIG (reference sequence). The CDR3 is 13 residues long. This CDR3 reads CAWSQDEGQPQHF. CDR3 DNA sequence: TGTGCCTGGAGTCAGGATGAGGGTCAGCCCCAGCATTTT.

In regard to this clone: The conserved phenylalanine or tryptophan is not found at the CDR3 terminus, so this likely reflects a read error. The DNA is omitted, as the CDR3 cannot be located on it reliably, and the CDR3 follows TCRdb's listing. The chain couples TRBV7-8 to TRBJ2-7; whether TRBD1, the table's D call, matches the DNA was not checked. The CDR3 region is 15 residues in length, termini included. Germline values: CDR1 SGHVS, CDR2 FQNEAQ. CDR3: CASSHRVVCLDGYPL.

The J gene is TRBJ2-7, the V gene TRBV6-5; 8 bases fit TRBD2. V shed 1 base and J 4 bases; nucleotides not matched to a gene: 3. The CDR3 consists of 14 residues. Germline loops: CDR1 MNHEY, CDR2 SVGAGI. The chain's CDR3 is CASSYFGTSYEQYF. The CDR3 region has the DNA TGTGCCAGCAGTTACTTCGGGACTAGTTACGAGCAGTACTTC.

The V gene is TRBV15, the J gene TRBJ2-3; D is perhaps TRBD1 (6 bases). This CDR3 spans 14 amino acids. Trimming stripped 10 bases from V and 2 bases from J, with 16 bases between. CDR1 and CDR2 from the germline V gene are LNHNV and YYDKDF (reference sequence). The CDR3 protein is CAISQGGFTDTQYF. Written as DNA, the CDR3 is TGTGCCATTTCACAGGGCGGGTTCACAGATACGCAGTATTTT. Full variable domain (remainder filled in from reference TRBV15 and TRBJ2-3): DAMVIQNPRYQVTQFGKPVTLSCSQTLNHNVMYWYQQKSSQAPKLLFHYYDKDFNNEADTPDNFQSRRPNTSFCFLDIRSPGLGDTAMYLCAISQGGFTDTQYFGPGTRLTVL.

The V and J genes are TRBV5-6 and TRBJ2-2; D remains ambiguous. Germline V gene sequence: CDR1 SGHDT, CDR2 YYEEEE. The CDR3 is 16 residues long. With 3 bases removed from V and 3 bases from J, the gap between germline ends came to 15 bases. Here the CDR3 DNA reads TGTGCCAGCAGCTCACTGCCGGAGTCGGACACCGGGGAGCTGTTTTTT. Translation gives CASSSLPESDTGELFF.

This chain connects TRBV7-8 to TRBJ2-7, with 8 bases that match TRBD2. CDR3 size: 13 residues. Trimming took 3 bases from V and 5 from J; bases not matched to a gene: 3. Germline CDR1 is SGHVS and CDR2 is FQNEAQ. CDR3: CASSLREVNEQYF. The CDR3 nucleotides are TGTGCCAGCAGCTTGCGGGAGGTCAACGAGCAGTACTTC.

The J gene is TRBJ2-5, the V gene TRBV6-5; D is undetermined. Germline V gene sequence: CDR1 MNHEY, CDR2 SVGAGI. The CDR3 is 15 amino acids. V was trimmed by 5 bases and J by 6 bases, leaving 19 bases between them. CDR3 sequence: CASSTLIAAQKTQYF. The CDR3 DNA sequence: TGTGCCAGCAGTACGCTGATAGCCGCGCAAAAGACCCAGTACTTC.

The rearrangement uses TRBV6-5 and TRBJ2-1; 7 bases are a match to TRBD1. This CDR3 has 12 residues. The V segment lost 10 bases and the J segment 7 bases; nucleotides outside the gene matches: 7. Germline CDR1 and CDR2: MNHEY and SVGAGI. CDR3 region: CAIQGLGNEQFF. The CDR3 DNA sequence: TGTGCCATACAGGGGTTAGGGAATGAGCAGTTCTTC.

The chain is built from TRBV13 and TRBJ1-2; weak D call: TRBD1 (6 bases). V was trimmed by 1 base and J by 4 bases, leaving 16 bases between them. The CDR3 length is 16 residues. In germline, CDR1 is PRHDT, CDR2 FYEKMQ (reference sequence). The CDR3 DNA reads TGTGCCAGCAGCTTAGTTGGATCAGGGGAAACCTATGGCTACACCTTC. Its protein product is CASSLVGSGETYGYTF.

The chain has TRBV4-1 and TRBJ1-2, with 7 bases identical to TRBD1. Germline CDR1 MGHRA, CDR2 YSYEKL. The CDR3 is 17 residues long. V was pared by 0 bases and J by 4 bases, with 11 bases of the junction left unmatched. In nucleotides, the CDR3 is TGCGCCAGCAGCCAAGACCCGACAGGGATTCATGTCTATGGCTACACCTTC. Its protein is CASSQDPTGIHVYGYTF.

The CDR3: CASSVGVLPGNTIYF. CDR3 nucleotides: TGCGCCAGCAGTGTCGGGGTCCTCCCTGGAAACACCATATATTTT. This chain joins TRBV10-1 and TRBJ1-3; D is ambiguous. V was cut by 4 bases and J by 2 bases, with 12 bases left in between. There are 15 residues in the CDR3. Germline CDR1 and CDR2: WNHNN and SYGVQD (reference sequence).

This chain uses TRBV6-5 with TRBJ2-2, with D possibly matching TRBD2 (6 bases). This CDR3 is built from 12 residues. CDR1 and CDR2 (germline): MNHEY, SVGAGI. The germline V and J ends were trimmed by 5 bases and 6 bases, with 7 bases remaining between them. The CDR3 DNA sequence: TGTGCCAGCAGTAGCGGGTCCGGGGAGCTGTTTTTT. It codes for CASSSGSGELFF.